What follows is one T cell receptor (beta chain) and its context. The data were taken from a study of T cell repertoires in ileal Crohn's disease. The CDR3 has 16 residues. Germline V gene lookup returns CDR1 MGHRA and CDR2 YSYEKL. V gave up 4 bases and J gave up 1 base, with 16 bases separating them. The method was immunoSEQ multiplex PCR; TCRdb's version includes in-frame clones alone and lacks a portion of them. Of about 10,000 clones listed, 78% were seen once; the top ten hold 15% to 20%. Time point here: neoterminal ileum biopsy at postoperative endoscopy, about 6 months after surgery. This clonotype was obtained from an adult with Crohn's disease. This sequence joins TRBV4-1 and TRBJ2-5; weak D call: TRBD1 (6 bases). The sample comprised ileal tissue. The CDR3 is CASSRVTQGIQETQYF. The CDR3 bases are TGCGCCAGCAGCCGCGTTACCCAGGGGATCCAAGAGACCCAGTACTTC.